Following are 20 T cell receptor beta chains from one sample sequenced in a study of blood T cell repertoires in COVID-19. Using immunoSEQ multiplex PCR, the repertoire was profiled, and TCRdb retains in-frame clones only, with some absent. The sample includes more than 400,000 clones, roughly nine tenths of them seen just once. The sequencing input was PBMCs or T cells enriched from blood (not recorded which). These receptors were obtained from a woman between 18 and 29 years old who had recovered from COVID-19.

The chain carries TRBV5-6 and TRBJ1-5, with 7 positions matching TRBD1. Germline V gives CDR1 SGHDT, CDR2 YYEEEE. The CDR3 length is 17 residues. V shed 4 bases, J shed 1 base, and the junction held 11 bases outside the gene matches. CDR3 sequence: CASSEGLGGGSNQPQHF. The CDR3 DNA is TGTGCCAGCAGCGAGGGATTAGGGGGCGGGAGCAATCAGCCCCAGCATTTT. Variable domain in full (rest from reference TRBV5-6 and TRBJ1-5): DAGVTQSPTHLIKTRGQQVTLRCSPKSGHDTVSWYQQALGQGPQFIFQYYEEEERQRGNFPDRFSGHQFPNYSSELNVNALLLGDSALYLCASSEGLGGGSNQPQHFGDGTRLSIL.

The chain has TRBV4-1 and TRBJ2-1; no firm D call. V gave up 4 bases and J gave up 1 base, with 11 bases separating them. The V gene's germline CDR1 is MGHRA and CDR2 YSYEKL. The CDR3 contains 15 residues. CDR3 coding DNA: TGCGCCAGCAGCCTCGACGTGACTTCCTACAATGAGCAGTTCTTC. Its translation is CASSLDVTSYNEQFF.

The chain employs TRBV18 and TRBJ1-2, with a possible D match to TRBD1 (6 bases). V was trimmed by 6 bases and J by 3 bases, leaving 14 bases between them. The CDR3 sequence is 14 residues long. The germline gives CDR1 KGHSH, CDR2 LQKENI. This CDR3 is CASSVRRGDYGYTF. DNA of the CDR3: TGTGCCAGCTCCGTGCGCAGGGGAGACTATGGCTACACCTTC.

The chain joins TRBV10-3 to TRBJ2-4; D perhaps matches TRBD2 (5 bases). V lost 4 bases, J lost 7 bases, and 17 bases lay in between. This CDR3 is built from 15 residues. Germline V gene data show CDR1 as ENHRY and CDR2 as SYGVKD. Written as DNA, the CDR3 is TGTGCCATCAGTGTGGGAGACAATGTTGGGAACATTCAGTACTTC. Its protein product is CAISVGDNVGNIQYF.

The CDR3 sequence is CASSLPDRGDEQFF. In nucleotides, the CDR3 is TGCGCCAGCAGCTTGCCAGACAGGGGCGATGAGCAGTTCTTC. V gene TRBV5-1 combines with J gene TRBJ2-1; 8 bases match TRBD1. Germline lookup yields CDR1 SGHRS and CDR2 YFSETQ. V trimming: 1 base; J trimming: 8 bases; junction bases outside the gene matches: 5. The CDR3 runs to 14 residues.

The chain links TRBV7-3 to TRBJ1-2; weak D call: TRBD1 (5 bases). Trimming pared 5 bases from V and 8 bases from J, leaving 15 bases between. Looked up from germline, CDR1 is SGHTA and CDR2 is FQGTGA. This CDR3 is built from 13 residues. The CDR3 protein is CASSPSRDHGYTF. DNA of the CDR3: TGTGCCAGCAGCCCCTCCAGGGATCACGGCTACACCTTC.

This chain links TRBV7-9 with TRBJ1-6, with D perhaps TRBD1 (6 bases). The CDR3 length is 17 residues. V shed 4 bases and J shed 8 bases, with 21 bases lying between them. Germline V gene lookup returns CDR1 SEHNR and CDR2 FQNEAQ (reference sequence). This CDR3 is CASSSPRGGPVDSPLHF. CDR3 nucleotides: TGTGCCAGCAGCTCACCCCGGGGGGGGCCGGTAGATTCACCCCTCCACTTT. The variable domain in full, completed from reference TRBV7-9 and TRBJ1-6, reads DTGVSQNPRHKITKRGQNVTFRCDPISEHNRLYWYRQTLGQGPEFLTYFQNEAQLEKSRLLSDRFSAERPKGSFSTLEIQRTEQGDSAMYLCASSSPRGGPVDSPLHFGNGTRLTVT.

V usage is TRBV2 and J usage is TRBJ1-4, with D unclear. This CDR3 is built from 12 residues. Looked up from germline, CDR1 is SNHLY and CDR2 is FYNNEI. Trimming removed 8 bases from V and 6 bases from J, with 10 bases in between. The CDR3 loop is CASAELDEKLFF. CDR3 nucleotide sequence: TGTGCCAGCGCGGAACTTGATGAAAAACTGTTTTTT.

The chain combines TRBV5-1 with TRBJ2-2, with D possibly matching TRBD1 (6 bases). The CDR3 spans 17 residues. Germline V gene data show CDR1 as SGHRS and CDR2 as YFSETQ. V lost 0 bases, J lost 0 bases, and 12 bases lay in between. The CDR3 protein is CASSLALGHPNTGELFF. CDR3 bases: TGCGCCAGCAGCTTGGCCTTGGGACACCCGAACACCGGGGAGCTGTTTTTT.

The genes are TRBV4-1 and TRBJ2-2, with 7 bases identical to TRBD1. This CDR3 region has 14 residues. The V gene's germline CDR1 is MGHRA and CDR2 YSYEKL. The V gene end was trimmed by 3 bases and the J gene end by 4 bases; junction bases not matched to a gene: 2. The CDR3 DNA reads TGCGCCAGCAGCCACGGACAGGCCACCGGGGAGCTGTTTTTT. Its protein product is CASSHGQATGELFF.

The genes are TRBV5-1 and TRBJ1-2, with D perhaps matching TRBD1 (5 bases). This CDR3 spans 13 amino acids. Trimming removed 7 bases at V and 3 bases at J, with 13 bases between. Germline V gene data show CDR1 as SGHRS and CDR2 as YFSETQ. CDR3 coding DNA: TGCGCCAGCCGTCTCGGGGGAGACTATGGCTACACCTTC. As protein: CASRLGGDYGYTF.

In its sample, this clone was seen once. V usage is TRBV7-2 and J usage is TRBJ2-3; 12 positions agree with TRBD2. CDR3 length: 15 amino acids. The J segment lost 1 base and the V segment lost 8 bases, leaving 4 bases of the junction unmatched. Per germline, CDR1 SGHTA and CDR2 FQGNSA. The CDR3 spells CASGPSGGGTDTQYF. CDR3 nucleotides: TGTGCCAGCGGCCCTAGCGGGGGGGGCACAGATACGCAGTATTTT.

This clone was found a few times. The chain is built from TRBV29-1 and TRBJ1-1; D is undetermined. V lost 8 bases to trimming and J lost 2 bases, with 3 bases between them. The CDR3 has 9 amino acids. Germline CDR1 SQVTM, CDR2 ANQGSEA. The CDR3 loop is CSYNTEAFF. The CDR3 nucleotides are TGCAGCTATAACACTGAAGCTTTCTTT.

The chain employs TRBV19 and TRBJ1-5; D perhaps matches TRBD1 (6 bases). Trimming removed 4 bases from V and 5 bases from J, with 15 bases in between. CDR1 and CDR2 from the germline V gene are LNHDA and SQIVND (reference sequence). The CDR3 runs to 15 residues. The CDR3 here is CASSTPRGKDQPQHF. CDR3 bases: TGTGCCAGTAGTACCCCGAGGGGGAAGGATCAGCCCCAGCATTTT.

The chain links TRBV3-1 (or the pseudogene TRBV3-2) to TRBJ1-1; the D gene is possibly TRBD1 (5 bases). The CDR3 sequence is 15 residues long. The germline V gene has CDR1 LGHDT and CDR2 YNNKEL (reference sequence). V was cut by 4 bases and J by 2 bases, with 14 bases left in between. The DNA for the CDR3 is TGTGCCAGCAGCCCAGTTAGGGACTCTAACACTGAAGCTTTCTTT. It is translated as CASSPVRDSNTEAFF.

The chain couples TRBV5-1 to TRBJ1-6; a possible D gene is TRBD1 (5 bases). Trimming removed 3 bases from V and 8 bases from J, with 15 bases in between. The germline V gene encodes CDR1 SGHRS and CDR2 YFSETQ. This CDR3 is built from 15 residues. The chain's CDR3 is CASSSRGGSDSPLHF. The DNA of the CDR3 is TGCGCCAGCAGCTCCCGCGGGGGGTCGGATTCACCCCTCCACTTT.

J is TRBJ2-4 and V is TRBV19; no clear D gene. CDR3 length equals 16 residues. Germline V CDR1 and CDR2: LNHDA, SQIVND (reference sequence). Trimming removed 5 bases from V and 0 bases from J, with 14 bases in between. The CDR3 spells CASSAPRDVAKNIQYF. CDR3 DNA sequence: TGTGCCAGTAGTGCGCCGCGAGATGTAGCCAAAAACATTCAGTACTTC.

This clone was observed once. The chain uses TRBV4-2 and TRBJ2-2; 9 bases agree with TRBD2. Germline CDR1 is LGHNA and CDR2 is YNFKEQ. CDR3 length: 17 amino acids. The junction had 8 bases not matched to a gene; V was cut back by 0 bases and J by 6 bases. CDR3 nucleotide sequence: TGTGCCAGCAGCCAAGATGGTGGCGGGGGGGCCCCCGGGGAGCTGTTTTTT. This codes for CASSQDGGGGAPGELFF.

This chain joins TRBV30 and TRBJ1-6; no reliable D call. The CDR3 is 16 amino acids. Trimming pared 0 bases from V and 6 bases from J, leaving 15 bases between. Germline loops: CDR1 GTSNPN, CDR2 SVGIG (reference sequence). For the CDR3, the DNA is TGTGCCTGGAGTGTTTTAGCGGCAGGACCTAATTCACCCCTCCACTTT. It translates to CAWSVLAAGPNSPLHF.

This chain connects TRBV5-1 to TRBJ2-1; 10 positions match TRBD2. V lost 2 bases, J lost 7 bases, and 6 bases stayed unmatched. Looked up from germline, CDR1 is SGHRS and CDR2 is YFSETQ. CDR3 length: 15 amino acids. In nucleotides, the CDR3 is TGCGCCAGCAGCTTAGCGGGGGGGCCGCCAAATGAGCAGTTCTTC. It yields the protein CASSLAGGPPNEQFF. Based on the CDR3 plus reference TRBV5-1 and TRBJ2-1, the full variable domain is KAGVTQTPRYLIKTRGQQVTLSCSPISGHRSVSWYQQTPGQGLQFLFEYFSETQRNKGNFPGRFSGRQFSNSRSEMNVSTLELGDSALYLCASSLAGGPPNEQFFGPGTRLTVL.